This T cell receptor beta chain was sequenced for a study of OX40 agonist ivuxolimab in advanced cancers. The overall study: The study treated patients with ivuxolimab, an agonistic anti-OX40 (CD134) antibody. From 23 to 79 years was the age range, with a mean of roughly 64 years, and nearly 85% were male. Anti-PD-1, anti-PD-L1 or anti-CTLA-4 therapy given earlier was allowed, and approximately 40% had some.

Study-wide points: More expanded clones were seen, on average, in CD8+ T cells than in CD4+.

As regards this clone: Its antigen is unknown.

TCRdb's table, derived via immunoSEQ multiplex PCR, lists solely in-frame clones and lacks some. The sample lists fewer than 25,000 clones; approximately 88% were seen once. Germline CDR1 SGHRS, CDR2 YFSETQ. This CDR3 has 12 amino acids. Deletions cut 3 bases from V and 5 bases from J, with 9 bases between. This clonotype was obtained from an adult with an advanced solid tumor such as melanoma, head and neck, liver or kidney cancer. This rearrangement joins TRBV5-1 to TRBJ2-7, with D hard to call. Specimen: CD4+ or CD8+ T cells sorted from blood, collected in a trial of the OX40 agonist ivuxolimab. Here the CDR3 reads CASSSTSHEQYF. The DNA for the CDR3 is TGCGCCAGCAGCTCTACTTCCCACGAGCAGTACTTC.